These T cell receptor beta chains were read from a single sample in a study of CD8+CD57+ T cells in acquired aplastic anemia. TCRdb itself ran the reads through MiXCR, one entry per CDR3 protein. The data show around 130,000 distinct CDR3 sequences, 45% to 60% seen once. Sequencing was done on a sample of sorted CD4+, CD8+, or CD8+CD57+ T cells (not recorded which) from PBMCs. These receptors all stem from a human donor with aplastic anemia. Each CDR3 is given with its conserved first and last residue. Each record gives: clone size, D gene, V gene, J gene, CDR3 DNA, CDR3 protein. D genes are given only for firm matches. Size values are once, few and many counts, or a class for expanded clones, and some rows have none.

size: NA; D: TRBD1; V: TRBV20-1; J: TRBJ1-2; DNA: TGCAGTGCTGAGACAGGGGGGGGCTATGGCTACACCTTC; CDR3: CSAETGGGYGYTF
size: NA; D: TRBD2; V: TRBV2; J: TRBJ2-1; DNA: TGTGCCAGCAGTTTAGGAGGACTAGGGAACAATGAGCAGTTCTTC; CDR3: CASSLGGLGNNEQFF
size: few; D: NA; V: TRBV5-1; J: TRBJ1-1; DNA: TGCGCCAGCACCCGGGATACGGGGGCGCTGGGGAACACTGAAGCTTTCTTT; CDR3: CASTRDTGALGNTEAFF
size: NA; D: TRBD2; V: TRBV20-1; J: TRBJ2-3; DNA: TGCAGTGCTTCTAGCGGGGCCAGCACAGATACGCAGTATTTT; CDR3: CSASSGASTDTQYF
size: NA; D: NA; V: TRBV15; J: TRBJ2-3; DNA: TGTGCCACCAGCAGAGACAGGGCAGATACGCAGTATTTT; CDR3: CATSRDRADTQYF
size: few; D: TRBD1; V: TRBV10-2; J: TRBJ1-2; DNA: TGCGCCAGCAGTCCCCGGGACAGTCTTCGTTATGGCTACACCTTC; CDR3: CASSPRDSLRYGYTF
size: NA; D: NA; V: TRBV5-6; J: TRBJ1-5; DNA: TGTGCCAGCAGCTTGGGCAGTAACTTAAATCAGCCCCAGCATTTT; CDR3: CASSLGSNLNQPQHF
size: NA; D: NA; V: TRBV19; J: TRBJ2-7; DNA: TGTGCCAGTAGTCCTGGGTCCTCTGGGTACGAGCAGTACTTC; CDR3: CASSPGSSGYEQYF
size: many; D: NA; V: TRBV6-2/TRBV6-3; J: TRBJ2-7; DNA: TGTGCCAGCAGCCTACATGATTCCTACGAGCAGTACTTC; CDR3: CASSLHDSYEQYF
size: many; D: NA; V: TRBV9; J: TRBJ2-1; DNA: TGTGCCAGCAGCGTCAGGGACAATTCCTACAATGAGCAGTTCTTC; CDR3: CASSVRDNSYNEQFF
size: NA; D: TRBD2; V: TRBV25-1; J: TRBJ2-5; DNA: TGTGCCAGCAGTGAAGGGCTAGCGGGACAAGAGACCCAGTACTTC; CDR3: CASSEGLAGQETQYF
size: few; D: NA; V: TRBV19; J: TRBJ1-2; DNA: TGTGCCAGTAGTATATGGGAGTCCTATGGCTACACCTTC; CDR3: CASSIWESYGYTF
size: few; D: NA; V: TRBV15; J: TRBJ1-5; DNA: TGTGCCACCAGCAGACTCCGGGACAGCAATCAGCCCCAGCATTTT; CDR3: CATSRLRDSNQPQHF
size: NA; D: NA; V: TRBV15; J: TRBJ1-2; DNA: TGTGCCACCAGCAGAGACCAACTGATCTATGGCTACACCTTC; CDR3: CATSRDQLIYGYTF
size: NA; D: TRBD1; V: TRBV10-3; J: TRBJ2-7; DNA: TGTGCCATCACTGCACAGGGGGCTGGGGAGCAGTACTTC; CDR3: CAITAQGAGEQYF
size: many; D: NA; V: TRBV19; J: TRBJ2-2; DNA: TGTGCCAGTAGTATTCGCCGGGACATCATCACCGGGGAGCTGTTTTTT; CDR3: CASSIRRDIITGELFF
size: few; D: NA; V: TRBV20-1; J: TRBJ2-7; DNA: TGCAGTGCTAGGGACAGAGTCTACGAGCAGTACTTC; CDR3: CSARDRVYEQYF
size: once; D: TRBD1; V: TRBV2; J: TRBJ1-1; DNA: TGTGCCAGCAGTGAGGACAGGGCTAACACTGAAGCTTTCTTT; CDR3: CASSEDRANTEAFF
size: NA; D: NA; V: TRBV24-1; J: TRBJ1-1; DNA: TGTGCCACCAGTGATGACAGTGATAAAGCTTTCTTT; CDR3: CATSDDSDKAFF
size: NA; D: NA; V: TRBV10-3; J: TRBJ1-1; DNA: TGTGCCATCAGTGATGGGGGCAGGAACACTGAAGCTTTCTTT; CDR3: CAISDGGRNTEAFF
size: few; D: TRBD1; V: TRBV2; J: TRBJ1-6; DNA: TGTGCCAGCAGCGGAACAGGGGACAATTCACCCCTCCACTTT; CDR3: CASSGTGDNSPLHF
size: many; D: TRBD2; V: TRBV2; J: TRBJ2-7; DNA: TGTGCCAGCAGTGAAGCGGCACTAGCGGGCTACGAGCAGTACTTC; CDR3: CASSEAALAGYEQYF
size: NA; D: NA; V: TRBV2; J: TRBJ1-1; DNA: TGTGCCAGCACCATCAAGGGAGGGGATGCTTTCTTT; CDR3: CASTIKGGDAFF
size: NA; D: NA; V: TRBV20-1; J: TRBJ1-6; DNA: TGCAGTGCTAGAGATCAGGGGACGGATAATTCACCCCTCCACTTT; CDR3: CSARDQGTDNSPLHF
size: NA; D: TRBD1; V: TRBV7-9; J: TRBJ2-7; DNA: TGTGCCAGCAGCCTTCTGGGACAGAACGACGAGCAGTACTTC; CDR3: CASSLLGQNDEQYF
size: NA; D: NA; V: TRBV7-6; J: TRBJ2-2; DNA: TGTGCCAGCCAGAGCCGGGACCCATACACCGGGGAGCTGTTTTTT; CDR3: CASQSRDPYTGELFF
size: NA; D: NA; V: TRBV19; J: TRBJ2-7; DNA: TGTGCCAGTAGTAACTCACGGATCTCCTACGAGCAGTACTTC; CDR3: CASSNSRISYEQYF
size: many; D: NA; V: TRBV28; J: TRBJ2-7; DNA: TGTGCCAGCAGTTCCCTACTGCAGTTACACTCCTACGAGCAGTACTTC; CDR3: CASSSLLQLHSYEQYF
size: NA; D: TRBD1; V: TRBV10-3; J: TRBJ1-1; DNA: TGTGTCATCAGTGCCGGACAGGGGAACACTGAAGCTTTCTTT; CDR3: CVISAGQGNTEAFF
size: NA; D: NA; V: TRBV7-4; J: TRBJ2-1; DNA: TGTGCCAGCAGCGTAGGGGTTAACAATGAGCAGTTCTTC; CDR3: CASSVGVNNEQFF
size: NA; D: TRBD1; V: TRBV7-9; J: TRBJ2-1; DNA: TGTGCCAGCAGAGGGACAGGGCAGTTCTTC; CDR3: CASRGTGQFF
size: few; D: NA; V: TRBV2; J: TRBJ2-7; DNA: TGTGCCAGCAGTGACGTACAGGGGAGGCACGAGCAGTACTTC; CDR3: CASSDVQGRHEQYF
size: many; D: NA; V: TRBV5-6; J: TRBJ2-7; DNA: TGTGCCAGCAGCTTAGGCCTAGGGACCTCAACCTACGAGCAGTACTTC; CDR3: CASSLGLGTSTYEQYF
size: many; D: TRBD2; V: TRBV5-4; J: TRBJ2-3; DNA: TGTGCCAGCAGCTTGTACGGACTAGCGGGGGGCTTTAGCACAGATACGCAGTATTTT; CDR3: CASSLYGLAGGFSTDTQYF
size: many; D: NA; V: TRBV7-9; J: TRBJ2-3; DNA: TGTGCCAGCAGCGACCGGGACCAGGATACGCAGTATTTT; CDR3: CASSDRDQDTQYF
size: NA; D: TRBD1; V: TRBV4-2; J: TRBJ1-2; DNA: TGTGCCAGCAGCTCGATGACAGGGATCTATGGCTACACCTTC; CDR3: CASSSMTGIYGYTF
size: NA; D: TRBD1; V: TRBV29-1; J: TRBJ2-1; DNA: TGCAGCGCTGAAGGGGGGACAGGAGCCTACAATGAGCAGTTCTTC; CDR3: CSAEGGTGAYNEQFF
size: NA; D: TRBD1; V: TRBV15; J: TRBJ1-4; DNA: TGTGCCACCAAGGGGACAGGCCCCAATGAAAAACTGTTTTTT; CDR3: CATKGTGPNEKLFF
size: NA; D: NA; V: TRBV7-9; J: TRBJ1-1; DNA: TGTGCCAGCAGCAAAGTGGACGGGAACACTGAAGCTTTCTTT; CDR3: CASSKVDGNTEAFF
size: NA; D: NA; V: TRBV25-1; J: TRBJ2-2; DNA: TGTGCCAGCAGTGCGCAAGACACCGGGGAGCTGTTTTTT; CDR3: CASSAQDTGELFF
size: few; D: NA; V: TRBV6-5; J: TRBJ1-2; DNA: TGTGCCAGCAGTTACTCGTATAAAACGAGGAGCTATGGCTACACCTTC; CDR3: CASSYSYKTRSYGYTF